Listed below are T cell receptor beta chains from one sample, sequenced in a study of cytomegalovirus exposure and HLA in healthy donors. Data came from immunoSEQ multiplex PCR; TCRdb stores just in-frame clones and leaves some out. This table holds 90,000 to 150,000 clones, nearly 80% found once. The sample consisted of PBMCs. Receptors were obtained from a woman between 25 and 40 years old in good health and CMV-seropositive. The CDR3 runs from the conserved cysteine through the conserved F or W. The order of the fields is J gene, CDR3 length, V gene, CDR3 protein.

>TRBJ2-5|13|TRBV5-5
CASSPRSQETQYF
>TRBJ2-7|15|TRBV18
CASSPLNRESYEQYF
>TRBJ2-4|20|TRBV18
CASSFSLGTGDVLAKNIQYF
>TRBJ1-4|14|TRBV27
CASSSGTGNEKLFF
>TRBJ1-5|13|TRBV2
CASSYDRSQPQHF
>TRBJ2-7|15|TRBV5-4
CASSSRDRSSYEQYF
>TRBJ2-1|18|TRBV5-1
CASSFTSQGAGVINEQFF
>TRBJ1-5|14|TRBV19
CASSISVSNQPQHF
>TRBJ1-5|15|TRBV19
CASSISPGFNQPQHF
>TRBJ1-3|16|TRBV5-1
CASSLGSRGSGNTIYF
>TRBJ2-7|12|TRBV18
CASSPSRGEQYF
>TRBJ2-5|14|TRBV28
CASSLWDRVETQYF
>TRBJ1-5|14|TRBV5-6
CASSFAGERWPQHF
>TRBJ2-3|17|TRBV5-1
CASRVLFQGPSTDTQYF
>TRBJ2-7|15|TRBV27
CASSTPSGGAYEQYF
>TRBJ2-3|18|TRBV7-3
CASSSTGDTSGAPDTQYF
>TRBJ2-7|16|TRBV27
CASSPWTSGGPYEQYF
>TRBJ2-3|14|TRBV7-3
CASSEGLSTDTQYF
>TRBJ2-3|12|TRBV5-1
CASYQREDTQYF
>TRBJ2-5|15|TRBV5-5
CASSLPGLAGETQYF
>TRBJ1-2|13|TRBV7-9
CASSLGRNYGYTF
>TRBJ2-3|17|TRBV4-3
CASSQETVAGTTDTQYF
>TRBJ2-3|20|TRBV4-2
CASSRAPSSGAGGPPDTQYF
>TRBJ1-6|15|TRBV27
CASSPRRTDNSPLHF
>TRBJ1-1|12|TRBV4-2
CASTGGNTEAFF
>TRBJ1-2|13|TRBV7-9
CSSSSQGNYGYTF
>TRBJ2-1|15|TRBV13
CASSFTLVTNNEQFF
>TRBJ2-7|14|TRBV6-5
CASSRDFLAYEQYF
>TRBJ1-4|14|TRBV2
CASRPGLPGEKLFF